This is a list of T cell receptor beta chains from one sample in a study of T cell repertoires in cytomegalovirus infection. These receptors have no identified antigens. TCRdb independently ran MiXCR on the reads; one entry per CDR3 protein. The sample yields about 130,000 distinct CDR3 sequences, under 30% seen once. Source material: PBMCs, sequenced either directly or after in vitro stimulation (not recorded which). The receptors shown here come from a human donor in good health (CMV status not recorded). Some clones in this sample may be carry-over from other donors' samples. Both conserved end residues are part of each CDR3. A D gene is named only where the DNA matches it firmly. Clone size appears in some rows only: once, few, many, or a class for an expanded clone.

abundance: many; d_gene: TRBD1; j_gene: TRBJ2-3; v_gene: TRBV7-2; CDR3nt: TGTGCCAGCAAAAGACAGGGGGCCGCAGATACGCAGTATTTT; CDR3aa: CASKRQGAADTQYF
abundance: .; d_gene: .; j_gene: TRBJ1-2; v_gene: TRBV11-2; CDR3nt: TGTGCCAGCAGCTTAGAACGCTCGTTCTACACCTTC; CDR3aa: CASSLERSFYTF
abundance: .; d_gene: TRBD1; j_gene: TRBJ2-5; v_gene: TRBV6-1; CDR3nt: TGTGCCAGCAGTGAAGCGGGGACAGGGAGAGAGACCCAGTACTTC; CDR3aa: CASSEAGTGRETQYF
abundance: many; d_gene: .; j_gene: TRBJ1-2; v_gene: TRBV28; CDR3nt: TGTGCCAGCAGTTTATCTGACGAGGGCTATGGCTACACCTTC; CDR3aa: CASSLSDEGYGYTF
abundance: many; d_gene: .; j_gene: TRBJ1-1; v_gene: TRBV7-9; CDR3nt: TGTGCCAGCAGCTTAGCCTCGGGTTCTCCGGAAGCTTTCTTT; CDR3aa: CASSLASGSPEAFF
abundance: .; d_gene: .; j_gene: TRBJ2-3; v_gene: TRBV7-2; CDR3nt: TGTGCCAGCAGCTTAGTAGGCAGCTCCCCTACGCAGTATTTT; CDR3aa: CASSLVGSSPTQYF
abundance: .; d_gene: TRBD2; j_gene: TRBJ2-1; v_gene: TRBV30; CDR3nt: TGTGCCTGGAGTGTATTAGGTTGGGGACTAGCGGGGAATGAGCAGTTCTTC; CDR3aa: CAWSVLGWGLAGNEQFF
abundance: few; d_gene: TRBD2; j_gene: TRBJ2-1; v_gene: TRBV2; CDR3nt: TGTGCCAGCAGTGTCCCTAGCGGGGGCGGGGACAATGAGCAGTTCTTC; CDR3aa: CASSVPSGGGDNEQFF
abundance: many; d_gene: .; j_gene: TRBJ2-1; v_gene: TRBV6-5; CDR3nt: TGTGCCAGCAGTTACTCGAGATCCTACAATGAGCAGTTCTTC; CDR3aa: CASSYSRSYNEQFF
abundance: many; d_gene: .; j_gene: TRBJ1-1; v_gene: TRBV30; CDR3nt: TGTGCCTGGAGTGAAATGGATGAAGCTTTCTTT; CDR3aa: CAWSEMDEAFF
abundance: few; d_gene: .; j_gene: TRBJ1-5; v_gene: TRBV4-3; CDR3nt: TGCGCCAGCAGCCAAGCTAACAGCAATCAGCCCCAGCATTTT; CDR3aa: CASSQANSNQPQHF
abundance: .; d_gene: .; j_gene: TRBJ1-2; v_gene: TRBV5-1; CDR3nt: TGCGCCAGCAGTTACGGGGGGAGAGGCTACACCTTC; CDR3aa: CASSYGGRGYTF
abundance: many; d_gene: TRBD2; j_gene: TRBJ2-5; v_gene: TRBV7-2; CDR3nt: TGTGCCAGCAGCGCTAGCGGTGCGTTGGAGACCCAGTACTTC; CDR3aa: CASSASGALETQYF
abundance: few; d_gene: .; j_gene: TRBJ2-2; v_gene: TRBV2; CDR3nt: TGTGCCAGCGGGAGTGGGGGTAGCGGAGAATTCGGGGAGCTGTTTTTT; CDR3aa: CASGSGGSGEFGELFF
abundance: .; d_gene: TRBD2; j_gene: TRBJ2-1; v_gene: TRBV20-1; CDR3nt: TGCAGTGCTCTCCGCCCGGGAGGCAATGAGCAGTTCTTC; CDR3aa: CSALRPGGNEQFF
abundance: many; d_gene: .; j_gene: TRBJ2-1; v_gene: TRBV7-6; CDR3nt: TGTGCCAGCAGCCATGACCACAATGAGCAGTTCTTC; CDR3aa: CASSHDHNEQFF
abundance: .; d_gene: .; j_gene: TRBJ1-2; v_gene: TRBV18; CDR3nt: TGTGCCAGCTCAACCACGTTAACGGGGGGCGCCTATGGCTACACCTTC; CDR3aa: CASSTTLTGGAYGYTF
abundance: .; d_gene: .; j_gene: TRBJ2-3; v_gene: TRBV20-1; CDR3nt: TGCAGTGCTAAGCGAGTTACTAGCACAGATACGCAGTATTTT; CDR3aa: CSAKRVTSTDTQYF
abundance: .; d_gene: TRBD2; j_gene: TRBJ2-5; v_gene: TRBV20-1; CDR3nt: TGCAGTGCTAGAAAAAAAACGAGCGGGAGGGGAGAGACCCAGTACTTC; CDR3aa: CSARKKTSGRGETQYF
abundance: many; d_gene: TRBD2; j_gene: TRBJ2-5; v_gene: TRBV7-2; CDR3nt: TGTGCCAGCAGCATGCGGGAGTTCAAGAGTCTAGACTTC; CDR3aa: CASSMREFKSLDF
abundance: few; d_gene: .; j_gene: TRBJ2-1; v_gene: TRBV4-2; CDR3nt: TGTGCCAGCAGCCAAGAATCTACAGGACTACTCCCGTTTGCTGAGCAGTTCTTC; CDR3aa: CASSQESTGLLPFAEQFF
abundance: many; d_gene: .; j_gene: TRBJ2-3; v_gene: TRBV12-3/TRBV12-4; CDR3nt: TGTGCCAGCAGGAAGACTAGAAGCACAGATACGCAGTATTTT; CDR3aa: CASRKTRSTDTQYF
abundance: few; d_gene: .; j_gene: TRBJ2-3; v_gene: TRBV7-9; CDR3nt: TGTGCCAGCAGTCCTGATGCAGATACGCAGTATTTT; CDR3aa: CASSPDADTQYF
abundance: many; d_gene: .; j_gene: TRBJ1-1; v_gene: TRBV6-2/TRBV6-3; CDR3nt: TGTGCCAGCAGTCCCGGACATAACACTGAAGCTTTCTTT; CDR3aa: CASSPGHNTEAFF
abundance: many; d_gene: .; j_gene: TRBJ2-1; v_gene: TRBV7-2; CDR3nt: TGTGCCAGCAGCTTAGGGAATGAGCAGTTCTTC; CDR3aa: CASSLGNEQFF
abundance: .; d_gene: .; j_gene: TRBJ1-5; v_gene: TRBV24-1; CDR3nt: TGTGCCACCAGTGGAGGCAGGGCAGATCAGCCCCAGCATTTT; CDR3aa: CATSGGRADQPQHF
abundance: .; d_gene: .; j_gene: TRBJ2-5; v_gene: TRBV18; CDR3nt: TGTGCCAGCTCACCACGGCAGGGGAACCAAGAGACCCAGTACTTC; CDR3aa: CASSPRQGNQETQYF
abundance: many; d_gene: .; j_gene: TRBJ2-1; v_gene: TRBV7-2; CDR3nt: TGTGCCAGCAGCCTGAACCAGTGGTCCTACAATGAGCAGTTCTTC; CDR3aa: CASSLNQWSYNEQFF
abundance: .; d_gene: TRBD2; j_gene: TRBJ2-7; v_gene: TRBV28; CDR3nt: TGTGCCAGCAGTTTAGGGACTAGCGGGAGGGCCTACGAGCAGTACTTC; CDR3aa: CASSLGTSGRAYEQYF
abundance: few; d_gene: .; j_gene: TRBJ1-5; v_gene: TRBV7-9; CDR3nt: TGTGCCAGCAGCTTGCAATATGGGCAGCCCCAGCATTTT; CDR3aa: CASSLQYGQPQHF
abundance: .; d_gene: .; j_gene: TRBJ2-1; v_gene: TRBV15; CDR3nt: TGTGCCACCAGCAGAGGCGGGACGCAACCTTACAATGAGCAGTTCTTC; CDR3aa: CATSRGGTQPYNEQFF
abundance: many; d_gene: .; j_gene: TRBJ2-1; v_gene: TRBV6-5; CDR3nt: TGTGCCAGCAGTTACTCGGTCGGGCTAGACAATGAGCAGTTCTTC; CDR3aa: CASSYSVGLDNEQFF
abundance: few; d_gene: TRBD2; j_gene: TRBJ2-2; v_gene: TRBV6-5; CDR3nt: TGTGCCAGCAGTTACACTAGCGGGAGTGCTTTTGGGGAGCTGTTTTTT; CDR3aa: CASSYTSGSAFGELFF
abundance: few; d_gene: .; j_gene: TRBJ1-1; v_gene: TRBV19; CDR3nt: TGTGCCAGTAGTATCGGGCAGGGATTGTCCGAAGCTTTCTTT; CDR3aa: CASSIGQGLSEAFF
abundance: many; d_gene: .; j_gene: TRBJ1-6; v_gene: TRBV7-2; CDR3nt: TGTGCCAGCAGCTTAGGTTCAGGGAGCTATAATTCACCCCTCCACTTT; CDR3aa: CASSLGSGSYNSPLHF